This T cell receptor beta chain was identified during a study of cytotoxic CD8 clonotypes in ibrutinib-treated CLL. Study overall: Among patients, around 25 responded partially and 2 completely; around 15 then stayed remitted and some twelve progressed after median around 70 months. Following a median 12 months of treatment, with a range of 6 to 36, response samples were taken.

Assay used: immunoSEQ multiplex PCR; TCRdb lists only in-frame clones, some missing. In the table there are under 150,000 clones, 75% to 95% of which are singletons. The CDR3 runs 15 residues. Germline CDR1 is SGHRS and CDR2 is YFSETQ. V was clipped by 1 base and J by 4 bases, with 11 bases between them. Sequencing used PBMCs, obtained after 12 months of ibrutinib treatment. The V call is TRBV5-1, the J call TRBJ1-4; D gene ambiguous. The clonotype was recovered from a human donor with chronic lymphocytic leukemia. The CDR3 loop is CASSLNYGSNEKLFF. The CDR3, as DNA: TGCGCCAGCAGCTTGAATTACGGGAGTAATGAAAAACTGTTTTTT.